This T cell receptor beta chain was documented in a study of post-analysis software for immune sequencing data (dated by TCRdb to between 2014 and 2017). Background on the whole study: Relapsing-remitting, secondary progressive and progressive-relapsing multiple sclerosis were recorded as disease courses, and subtype annotation was lacking for some patients. Patient repertoires were compared against roughly 12 previously published healthy control repertoires from donors aged roughly 6 to 25 years. A subset of samples was prepared in parallel using single-end sample barcoding, then pooled and co-amplified after Illumina adapter ligation.

From the cysteine up to the phenylalanine, the CDR3 has a length of 12 residues. Left in the record is the CDR3 DNA by itself, 36 bases read in frame from the first base. The germline V gene yields SQVTM for CDR1 and ANQGSEA for CDR2. The method was PCR. TCRdb shows the sequencer as Illumina HiSeq 2500. Unique molecular identifiers were incorporated into TCR beta cDNA libraries to reduce PCR and sequencing biases. Roughly 500,000 cDNA molecules were obtained per 1 to 10 million input T cells, so each molecule approximated one T cell. The patient libraries were prepared and sequenced with the same protocol used for the earlier healthy control dataset. Samples belonging to the same batch were prepared together, multiplexed and sequenced on a shared HiSeq lane. The paper's data handling went like this. MIGEC handled the raw barcoded reads, throwing out single-read molecular identifier groups before consensus assembly and CDR3 extraction. Clonotype tables were post-analysed with VDJtools, and diversity was normalized by down-sampling all datasets to the smallest sample size. Repertoire overlap clustering matched CDR3 amino acid but not nucleotide sequences to correct batch-related cross-sample contamination. TCRdb redid the processing of the public reads, applying fastp at Q25 and MiXCR, and retained in-frame beta chains. Each entry is one CDR3 protein sequence, shown with its most common DNA and genes. The authors' filters were not applied to this entry. This sample comprises a few hundred thousand distinct CDR3 sequences, 30% to 40% of them detected only once. 6% to 9% of the sample rests with the top ten.

To demonstrate the VDJtools post-analysis software, the study profiled TCR beta repertoires from the peripheral blood of about a dozen young patients with multiple sclerosis. The multiple sclerosis patients were children and adolescents ranging in age from about 6 to 16 years. About this clonotype: There is no known antigen for this receptor. Germline is not matched at one junction end, which may reflect a read error.

Results and caveats for the whole study, not just this receptor: The multiple sclerosis patient group was slightly younger than the control group. Significantly lower normalized Chao1 diversity was found in multiple sclerosis patients than in controls, suggesting substantial peripheral T-cell clonal expansion. Patients showed significantly higher frequencies than controls for several TRBV segments, among them TRBV5-6, TRBV5-1 and TRBV20-1. Direct clustering with F measure showed strong co-clustering of samples prepared in the same batch, prompting a batch-effect correction.

The chain employs TRBV29-1 and TRBJ2-4, with the D call perhaps TRBD1 or TRBD2, each one matching 5 bases. This TCR derives from a girl aged 2-10 years with multiple sclerosis. Sequenced sample: blood. The nucleotides are TGCAACGTTCGACTGGGAGTGGGGGAGCAGTACTTC. The encoded protein is CNVRLGVGEQYF.